The TCR beta chain described here comes from a study of T cells after yellow fever vaccination. Study at large: Each low-cell-number fraction was prepared by means of SMART-Seq v4 Ultra Low Input.

One entry per CDR3 protein results from TCRdb running MiXCR on the 5' RACE reads. This sample has fewer than 500,000 distinct CDR3 sequences, with roughly a sixth found just once. CDR1 and CDR2 from the germline V gene are DFQATT and SNEGSKA (reference sequence). Trimming took 6 bases from V and 9 from J; bases not matched to a gene: 13. The CDR3 spans 13 residues. This receptor was obtained from a young man who received the YFV17D yellow fever vaccine. The specimen was PBMCs, collected before the yellow fever booster vaccination. The rearrangement joins TRBV20-1 to TRBJ1-1, with 7 nucleotides matching TRBD1. For the CDR3, the DNA is TGCAGTGCGAACGACAGGGAAGCGGCGAAAGCTTTCTTT. Protein sequence: CSANDREAAKAFF.